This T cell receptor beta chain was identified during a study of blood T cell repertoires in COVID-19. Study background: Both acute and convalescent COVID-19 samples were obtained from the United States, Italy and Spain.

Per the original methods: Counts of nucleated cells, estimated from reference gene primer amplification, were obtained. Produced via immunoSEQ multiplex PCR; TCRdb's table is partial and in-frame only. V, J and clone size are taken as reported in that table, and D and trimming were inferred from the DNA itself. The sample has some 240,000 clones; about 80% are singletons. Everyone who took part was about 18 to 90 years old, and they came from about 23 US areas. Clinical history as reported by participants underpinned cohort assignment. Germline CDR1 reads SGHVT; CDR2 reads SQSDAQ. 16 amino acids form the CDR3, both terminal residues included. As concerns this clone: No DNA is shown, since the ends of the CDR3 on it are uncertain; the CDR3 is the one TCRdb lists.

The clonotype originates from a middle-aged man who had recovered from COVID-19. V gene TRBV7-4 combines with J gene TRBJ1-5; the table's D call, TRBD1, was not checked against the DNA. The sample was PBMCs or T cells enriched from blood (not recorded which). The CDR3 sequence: CASSLFRARGNQPQHF.